The rows below give T cell receptor beta chains drawn from one sample of a study of blood T cell repertoires in COVID-19. This table comes from immunoSEQ multiplex PCR, and its TCRdb copy is limited to in-frame clones, with some not included. This table has about 170,000 clones, more than 75% appearing once. The sample comprised peripheral blood. The receptors were sampled from a woman aged 80 or over with COVID-19, enrolled during active disease. The CDR3 runs from the conserved cysteine through the conserved F or W. A D gene is named only where the DNA matches it firmly. Where a row states a size, it is once, few, many or the class of an expanded clone; other rows omit it.

abundance	d_gene	j_gene	v_gene	CDR3nt	CDR3aa
NA	TRBD2	TRBJ2-3	TRBV19	TGTGCCAGTAGTACGGGACTACCGGCAGATACGCAGTATTTT	CASSTGLPADTQYF
NA	NA	TRBJ1-5	TRBV28	TGTGCCAGCAGTTTACTTAGCAATCAGCCCCAGCATTTT	CASSLLSNQPQHF
many	NA	TRBJ2-7	TRBV5-4	TGTGCCAGCAGCCCGGGGGACGCACCGAGAGAGCAGTACTTC	CASSPGDAPREQYF
NA	NA	TRBJ1-1	TRBV18	TGTGCCAGCTCGCAACCGGACAGAAACACTGAAGCTTTCTTT	CASSQPDRNTEAFF
NA	NA	TRBJ1-1	TRBV20-1	TGCAGTGCTAACCAGGCCACTGAAGCTTTCTTT	CSANQATEAFF
NA	TRBD1	TRBJ2-6	TRBV7-2	TGTGCCAGCAGCCCGACAGGGGGCGCTGGGGCCAACGTCCTGACTTTC	CASSPTGGAGANVLTF
NA	TRBD2	TRBJ2-2	TRBV7-2	TGTGCCAGCAGCCCGACTAGCGGGTACGGGGAGCTGTTTTTT	CASSPTSGYGELFF
NA	NA	TRBJ2-7	TRBV24-1	TGTGCCACCAGTGAGCCCCACAGGAACCCAGGCTCCTACGAGCAGTACTTC	CATSEPHRNPGSYEQYF
NA	TRBD1	TRBJ1-5	TRBV6-5	TGTGCCAGCACCCCCCAGGGGGAACTACAGCCCCAGCATTTT	CASTPQGELQPQHF
NA	TRBD2	TRBJ2-5	TRBV5-1	TGCGCCAGCAGCGGCGGACTAGTCCAAGAGACCCAGTACTTC	CASSGGLVQETQYF
NA	TRBD2	TRBJ2-1	TRBV10-2	TGCGCCAGCAGTGAACCGACGGGAGGAGGTCCCAATGAGCAGTTCTTC	CASSEPTGGGPNEQFF
NA	NA	TRBJ1-2	TRBV16	TGTGCCAGCAGCCAGGGGAGGTCCCGGTATGGCTACACCTTC	CASSQGRSRYGYTF
NA	NA	TRBJ1-2	TRBV5-1	TGCGCCAGCAGCTTGGAGGGAGCGGGGGGCTACACCTTC	CASSLEGAGGYTF
NA	NA	TRBJ1-2	TRBV4-2	TGTGCCAGCAGCCAAGATGGAACGAGGGAGAGCGGCTACACCTTC	CASSQDGTRESGYTF
NA	NA	TRBJ2-2	TRBV21-1	TGTGCCAGCAGCACCCGACAGGGGGGGGACACCGGGGAGCTGTTTTTT	CASSTRQGGDTGELFF
NA	TRBD1	TRBJ1-2	TRBV5-6	TGTGCCAGCAGCATACAGGGGGCGAAAGGGGGCTACACCTTC	CASSIQGAKGGYTF
NA	NA	TRBJ1-5	TRBV19	TGTGCCAGTAGTGGAGACGGTTCAAATCAGCCCCAGCATTTT	CASSGDGSNQPQHF
NA	NA	TRBJ2-3	TRBV28	TGTGCCAGCAGAACCGGGACACTTACGCAGTATTTT	CASRTGTLTQYF
NA	NA	TRBJ2-3	TRBV29-1	TGCAGCGTTGAGACAAGCAGCACAGATACGCAGTATTTT	CSVETSSTDTQYF
NA	TRBD2	TRBJ2-1	TRBV5-6	TGTGCCAGCAGCTTTGCCACTAGCGGGACCTACAATGAGCAGTTCTTC	CASSFATSGTYNEQFF
NA	TRBD2	TRBJ2-2	TRBV19	TGTGCCAGCTCCGGGACTAGCGGGAGGGTCACCGGGGAGCTGTTTTTT	CASSGTSGRVTGELFF
NA	TRBD1	TRBJ1-3	TRBV3-1/TRBV3-2	TGTGCCAGCAGGCCTTTAAGGACAGGGCCAGGAAACACCATATATTTT	CASRPLRTGPGNTIYF
NA	TRBD1	TRBJ1-5	TRBV19	TGTGCCAGTAGTCCCCCCCTGACAGGGGGGTATTATAGCAATCAGCCCCAGCATTTT	CASSPPLTGGYYSNQPQHF
NA	TRBD1	TRBJ2-7	TRBV19	TGTGCCAGTAGTATGAGACAGGGGCCCTACGAGCAGTACTTC	CASSMRQGPYEQYF
NA	NA	TRBJ2-1	TRBV3-1/TRBV3-2	TGTGCCAGCAGCCAAGAGGCGTTGGGCTCGCAATTCCATGAGCAGTTCTTC	CASSQEALGSQFHEQFF
NA	NA	TRBJ2-1	TRBV5-1	TGCGCCAGCAGCTTAGATAAGGGACTTCGCGGGGCTCTCTCCTACAATGAGCAGTTCTTC	CASSLDKGLRGALSYNEQFF
NA	TRBD2	TRBJ2-2	TRBV5-6	TGTGCCAGCAGCCCCGCGGGGGAGAACACCGGGGAGCTGTTTTTT	CASSPAGENTGELFF
NA	NA	TRBJ2-2	TRBV6-1	TGTGCCAGCAGTGACCAGGACACTTGGAACACCGGGGAGCTGTTTTTT	CASSDQDTWNTGELFF
NA	TRBD1	TRBJ2-2	TRBV2	TGTGCCAGTAGGGGGCAGGGGGCCGGGGAGCTGTTTTTT	CASRGQGAGELFF
NA	NA	TRBJ2-3	TRBV3-1/TRBV3-2	TGTGCCAGCCAGGCTAGCTTGGGTACGCAGTATTTT	CASQASLGTQYF
NA	NA	TRBJ1-2	TRBV7-9	TGTGCCAGCAGCTCTGGGGGCGGTGGCTACACCTTC	CASSSGGGGYTF
NA	TRBD2	TRBJ2-1	TRBV6-2/TRBV6-3	TGTGCCAGCAGTTACCTACTAGCGGGAGTGGAAAATGAGCAGTTCTTC	CASSYLLAGVENEQFF
NA	TRBD1	TRBJ1-6	TRBV7-3	TGTGCCAGCAGCCCTCGGGACAGGGACCGGGGTGGGGATAATTCACCCCTCCACTTT	CASSPRDRDRGGDNSPLHF
NA	NA	TRBJ1-2	TRBV7-8	TGTGCCAGCAGCTTAGCTTGGGGCGATGGCTACACCTTC	CASSLAWGDGYTF
NA	TRBD1	TRBJ1-2	TRBV7-2	TGTGCCAGCAGCTTAGCGGGGACAGGGGGAAACTATGGCTACACCTTC	CASSLAGTGGNYGYTF
NA	NA	TRBJ2-5	TRBV5-1	TGCGCCAGCAGCTTGGGGGAGGACTCGATGCAAGAGACCCAGTACTTC	CASSLGEDSMQETQYF
NA	TRBD1	TRBJ1-6	TRBV5-6	TGTGCCAGCAGCTTCCAGGGGGCAAATTCACCCCTCCACTTT	CASSFQGANSPLHF
NA	TRBD1	TRBJ2-7	TRBV28	TGTGCCAGCAGCTCGAACAGGGGCGAGCAGTACTTC	CASSSNRGEQYF
NA	TRBD1	TRBJ1-1	TRBV7-9	TGTGCCAGCAGCTTATCGGGACAGGTGAGAAATGAAGCTTTCTTT	CASSLSGQVRNEAFF
NA	NA	TRBJ1-3	TRBV28	TGTGCCAGCAGTGCGTCGAGCAGGGGAAACACCATATATTTT	CASSASSRGNTIYF
NA	TRBD1	TRBJ1-5	TRBV5-5	TGTGCCAGCAGCTCCGGACAGGGGAGCTTTCAGCCCCAGCATTTT	CASSSGQGSFQPQHF
NA	NA	TRBJ1-3	TRBV28	TGTGCCAGCACCCGGTCGGGTGCCTCTGGAAACACCATATATTTT	CASTRSGASGNTIYF
NA	NA	TRBJ2-5	TRBV28	TGTGCCAGCAGTTTAATGCTATCGCTGATACAGGATAGAGAAGAGACCCAGTACTTC	CASSLMLSLIQDREETQYF
NA	TRBD1	TRBJ1-5	TRBV6-5	TGTGCCAGCAGGGGGACAGGGGGCGTTCAGCCCCAGCATTTT	CASRGTGGVQPQHF
few	TRBD1	TRBJ1-5	TRBV3-1/TRBV3-2	TGTGCCAGCAGCCAAGATCGGGACAGGGCCTTAGGTCAGCCCCAGCATTTT	CASSQDRDRALGQPQHF
NA	TRBD2	TRBJ2-1	TRBV15	TGTGCCACCAGCAGAGGGACTAGCAATGAGCAGTTCTTC	CATSRGTSNEQFF
NA	TRBD2	TRBJ2-1	TRBV28	TGTGCCAGCAGTCAGATAGCGGGAGGGCCTGGGTACAATGAGCAGTTCTTC	CASSQIAGGPGYNEQFF